This entry concerns a single T cell receptor (beta chain). Its specificity is unknown. TCRdb reanalysed the 5' RACE reads using MiXCR and keeps one entry per CDR3 protein. Of roughly 70,000 distinct CDR3 sequences listed, nearly 9% were seen once; the top ten hold around 1.9%. Time point of the sample: blood at routine non-recurrence follow-up after resection. Whole RNA, isolated from tumor, nontumor lung or frozen PBMC, was sequenced without prior sorting. This sample stems from a study of spatial heterogeneity in lung cancer. Study-wide context: Where available, sequencing covered follow-up PBMC samples, taken at a median of around two years after resection. Detection consistently yielded more beta chains than alpha chains. Study-wide points: More often at tumor resection than at routine follow-up, ubiquitous expanded tumor TCRs were detected in the blood.

V dropped 0 bases and J dropped 0; count of bases not matched to a gene: 10. Germline CDR1 DFQATT, CDR2 SNEGSKA (reference sequence). The CDR3 sequence is 18 residues long. This sequence joins TRBV20-1 and TRBJ2-3, with 9 bases fitting TRBD2. This clonotype was obtained from a female donor with early-stage non-small cell lung cancer. The sample consisted of PBMCs, taken at follow-up. Here the CDR3 reads CSARDPRASGASTDTQYF. DNA for the CDR3: TGCAGTGCTAGAGATCCCCGCGCTAGCGGGGCTAGCACAGATACGCAGTATTTT.